The clone carrying this T cell receptor beta chain turned up a few times. The data derive from a study of blood T cells in healthy people across ages. The use of a sample-barcoded 5' primer and a J-beta primer mix characterized a second PCR of about 7 to 12 cycles. TCRdb redid the calling of the 5' RACE reads with MiXCR, one entry per CDR3 protein. This table has 550,000 to 750,000 distinct CDR3 sequences, roughly 21% appearing once. Germline V gene data show CDR1 as SGHVS and CDR2 as FQNEAQ. The V and J ends lost 5 bases and 4 bases respectively, with 11 bases between them. The CDR3 extends over 13 amino acids.

The rearrangement uses TRBV7-8 and TRBJ2-5; TRBD1 might be the D (6 bases). The origin of this receptor is a man in his 70s in good health. Sequencing was carried out using blood. This CDR3 is CASSPGQRETQYF. CDR3 DNA sequence: TGTGCCAGCAGCCCCGGACAGCGAGAGACCCAGTACTTC.